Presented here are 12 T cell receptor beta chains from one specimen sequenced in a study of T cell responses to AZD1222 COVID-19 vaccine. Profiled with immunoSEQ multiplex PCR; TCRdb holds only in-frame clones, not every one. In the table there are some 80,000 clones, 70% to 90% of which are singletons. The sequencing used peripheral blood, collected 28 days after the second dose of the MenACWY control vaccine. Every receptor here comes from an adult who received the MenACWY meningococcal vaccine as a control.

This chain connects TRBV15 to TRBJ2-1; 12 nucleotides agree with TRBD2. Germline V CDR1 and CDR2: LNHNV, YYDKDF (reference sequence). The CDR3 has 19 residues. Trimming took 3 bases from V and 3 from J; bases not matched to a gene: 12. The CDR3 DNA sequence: TGTGCCACCAGCAGGGGGGCCCGGACTAGCGGGACGTTCTACAATGAGCAGTTCTTC. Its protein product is CATSRGARTSGTFYNEQFF.

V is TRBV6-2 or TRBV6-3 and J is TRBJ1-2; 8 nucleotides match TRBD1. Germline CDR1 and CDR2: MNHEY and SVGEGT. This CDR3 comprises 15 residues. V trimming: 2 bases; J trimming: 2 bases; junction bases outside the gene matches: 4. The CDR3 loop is CASSYTAGGNYGYTF. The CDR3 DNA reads TGTGCCAGCAGTTACACGGCAGGGGGCAACTATGGCTACACCTTC.

The CDR3 protein is CASSYQGRENEQFF. CDR3 nucleotides: TGTGCCAGCAGTTACCAGGGGAGGGAAAATGAGCAGTTCTTC. The rearrangement links TRBV6-5 to TRBJ2-1; perhaps TRBD2 as D (7 bases). The germline V and J ends were trimmed by 2 bases and 7 bases, with 12 bases remaining between them. From germline, CDR1 is MNHEY and CDR2 SVGAGI. This CDR3 has 14 amino acids.

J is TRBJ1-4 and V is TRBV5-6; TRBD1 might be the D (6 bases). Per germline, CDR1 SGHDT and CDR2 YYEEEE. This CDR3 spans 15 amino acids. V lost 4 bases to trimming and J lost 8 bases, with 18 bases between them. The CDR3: CASSRLGGPGEKLFF. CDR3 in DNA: TGTGCCAGCAGCCGCTTGGGGGGCCCGGGGGAAAAACTGTTTTTT.

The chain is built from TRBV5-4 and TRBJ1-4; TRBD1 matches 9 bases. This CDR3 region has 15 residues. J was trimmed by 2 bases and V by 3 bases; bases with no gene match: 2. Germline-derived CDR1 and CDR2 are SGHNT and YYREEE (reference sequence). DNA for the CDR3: TGTGCCAGCAGCTGGGACAGGGCGACTAATGAAAAACTGTTTTTT. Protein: CASSWDRATNEKLFF.

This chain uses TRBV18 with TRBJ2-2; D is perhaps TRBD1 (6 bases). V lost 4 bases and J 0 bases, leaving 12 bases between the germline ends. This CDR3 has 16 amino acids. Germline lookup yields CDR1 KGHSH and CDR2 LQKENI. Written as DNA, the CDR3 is TGTGCCAGCTCACTACAGGGCCCCCCGAACACCGGGGAGCTGTTTTTT. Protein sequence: CASSLQGPPNTGELFF. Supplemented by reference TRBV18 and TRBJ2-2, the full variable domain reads NAGVMQNPRHLVRRRGQEARLRCSPMKGHSHVYWYRQLPEEGLKFMVYLQKENIIDESGMPKERFSAEFPKEGPSILRIQQVVRGDSAAYFCASSLQGPPNTGELFFGEGSRLTVL.

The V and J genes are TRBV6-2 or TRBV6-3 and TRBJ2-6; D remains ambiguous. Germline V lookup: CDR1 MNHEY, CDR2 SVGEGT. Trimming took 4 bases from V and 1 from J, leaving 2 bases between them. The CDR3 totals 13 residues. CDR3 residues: CASSSSGANVLTF. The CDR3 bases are TGTGCCAGCAGTTCTTCTGGGGCCAACGTCCTGACTTTC.

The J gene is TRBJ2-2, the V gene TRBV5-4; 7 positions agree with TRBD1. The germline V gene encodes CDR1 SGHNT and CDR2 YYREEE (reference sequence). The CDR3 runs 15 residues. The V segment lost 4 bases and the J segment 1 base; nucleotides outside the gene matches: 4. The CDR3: CASSPRQGNTGELFF. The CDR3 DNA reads TGTGCCAGCAGCCCAAGACAGGGGAACACCGGGGAGCTGTTTTTT.

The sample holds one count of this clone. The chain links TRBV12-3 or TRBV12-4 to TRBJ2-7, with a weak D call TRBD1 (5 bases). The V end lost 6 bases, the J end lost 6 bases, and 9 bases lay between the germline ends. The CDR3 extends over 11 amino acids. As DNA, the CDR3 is TGTGCCAGCAGCAATGGGGCCGAGCAGTACTTC. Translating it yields CASSNGAEQYF.

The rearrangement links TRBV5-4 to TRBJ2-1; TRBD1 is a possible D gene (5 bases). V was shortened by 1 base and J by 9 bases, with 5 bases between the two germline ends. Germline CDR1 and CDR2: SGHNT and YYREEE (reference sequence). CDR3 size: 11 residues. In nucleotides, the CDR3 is TGTGCCAGCAGCTTGCAGGGTGAGCAGTTCTTC. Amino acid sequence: CASSLQGEQFF.

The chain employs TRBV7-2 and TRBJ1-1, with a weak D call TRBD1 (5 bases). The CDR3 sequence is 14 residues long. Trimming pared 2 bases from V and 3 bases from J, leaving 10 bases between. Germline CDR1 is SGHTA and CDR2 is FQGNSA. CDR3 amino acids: CASSLYGGYTEAFF. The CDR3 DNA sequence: TGTGCCAGCAGCTTATACGGGGGTTACACTGAAGCTTTCTTT.

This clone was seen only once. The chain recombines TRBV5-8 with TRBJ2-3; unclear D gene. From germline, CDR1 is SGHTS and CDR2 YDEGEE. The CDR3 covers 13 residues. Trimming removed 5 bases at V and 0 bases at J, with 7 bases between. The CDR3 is CASRAKSTDTQYF. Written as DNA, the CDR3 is TGTGCCAGCAGGGCGAAGAGCACAGATACGCAGTATTTT.